Described below is a single T cell receptor (beta chain) sequence and its context. Antigen unknown. The source of the sample is a study of cytomegalovirus exposure and HLA in healthy donors. Germline CDR1 and CDR2: SGHRS and YFSETQ. Between the trimmed V and J ends, which lost 0 bases and 5 bases, there was a span of 14 bases. The CDR3 loop spans 15 amino acids. It was with 60 Vbeta and 13 Jbeta primers that the PCR ran. Original handling: Approximately 9.9 million shared chains were among the 60 million to 80 million unique TCR beta chains that a later analysis counted. Sequenced by immunoSEQ multiplex PCR; TCRdb stores in-frame clones only, minus some. For V, J and clone size, that table is used; D and trimming come from the DNA. The sample includes roughly 110,000 clones, 65% to 80% of them seen just once. Whole-study results and caveats: Several of the most significant clusters were apparently associated with common viral pathogens in a later analysis. Later, an analysis showed that TCR beta chains associated with HLA were more clonally expanded than others that were equally common. There were over 150 TCR beta chains listed as cytomegalovirus-associated.

This clonotype was sampled from a man under 40 in good health and CMV-seropositive. Material: PBMCs. The chain couples TRBV5-1 to TRBJ1-1, with D possibly being TRBD1 (5 bases). The CDR3 coding sequence is TGCGCCAGCAGCTTGGCAGTATCCGGGGGGACTGAAGCTTTCTTT. Encoded protein: CASSLAVSGGTEAFF.